This is a list of T cell receptor beta chains from one sample in a study of post-analysis software for immune sequencing data. MiXCR was run by TCRdb on the PCR reads, yielding one entry per CDR3 protein. The profile covers roughly 600,000 distinct CDR3 sequences, with around 40% appearing a single time and more than 1.5% taken by the ten largest. The material sequenced was blood. These receptors were taken from a girl aged 5-17 years with multiple sclerosis. The CDR3 runs from the conserved cysteine through the conserved F or W. The D gene is left open where the match is weak. Expanded clones get a size class; other rows say once, few or many, or leave the size out.

j_gene | v_gene | abundance | d_gene | CDR3nt | CDR3aa
TRBJ1-5 | TRBV5-5 | few | TRBD1 | TGTGCCAGCAGTCCCTGGACAGGGCGTAATCAGCCCCAGCATTTT | CASSPWTGRNQPQHF
TRBJ2-7 | TRBV4-2 | NA | NA | TGTGCCAGCAGCCGTGGCAGGGGTGGAGTCTACGAGCAGTACTTC | CASSRGRGGVYEQYF
TRBJ2-5 | TRBV6-1 | few | NA | TGTGCCAGCGGGATTCTTGTGGCAGAAGAGACCCAGTACTTC | CASGILVAEETQYF
TRBJ2-4 | TRBV9 | NA | NA | TGTGCCAGCAGCGTAGAGGACAGTCCCACCAAAAACATTCAGTACTTC | CASSVEDSPTKNIQYF
TRBJ2-7 | TRBV12-3/TRBV12-4 | few | TRBD2 | TGTGCCAGCGGAGGGTCTAGCGGCTACGAGCAGTACTTC | CASGGSSGYEQYF
TRBJ2-7 | TRBV4-1 | NA | TRBD2 | TGCGCCAGCAGCCAAAGCTCCGGTGAAGATAGCGGGAACTACGAGCAGTACTTC | CASSQSSGEDSGNYEQYF
TRBJ2-4 | TRBV5-5 | NA | NA | TGTGCCAGCAGAGGTGGGGGGGCCAAAAACATTCAGTACTTC | CASRGGGAKNIQYF
TRBJ1-1 | TRBV28 | NA | NA | TGTGCCAGCAGTTCCCTGGGTCGGGGCTCGGGTGAAGCTTTCTTT | CASSSLGRGSGEAFF
TRBJ2-7 | TRBV6-5 | few | TRBD1 | TGTGCCAGCAGCCCCCGGGACAGGTCCCTCTTGGAGCAGTACTTC | CASSPRDRSLLEQYF
TRBJ1-6 | TRBV27 | few | NA | TGTGCCAGCAGCGCTCCGAATTCACCCCTCCACTTT | CASSAPNSPLHF
TRBJ1-2 | TRBV4-1 | NA | NA | TGCGCCAGCAGCCAAGAAGAGACAGTTAACTATGGCTACACCTTC | CASSQEETVNYGYTF
TRBJ1-5 | TRBV4-1 | few | NA | TGCGCCAGCAGCCAAGGACAGAACCGCGATCAGCCCCAGCATTTT | CASSQGQNRDQPQHF
TRBJ2-7 | TRBV15 | few | NA | TGTGCCACCAGCATTCGAGGGGGGGACAGCTACGAGCAGTACTTC | CATSIRGGDSYEQYF
TRBJ2-6 | TRBV29-1 | NA | NA | TGCAGCGTTGTTTCACCTGGGGCCAACGTCCTGACTTTC | CSVVSPGANVLTF
TRBJ1-2 | TRBV14 | NA | NA | TGTGCCAGCAGCCAATTAGGTCGGGGATATAACTATGGCTACACCTTC | CASSQLGRGYNYGYTF
TRBJ2-1 | TRBV5-5 | few | NA | TGTGCCAGCAGCCTTACTCCGGAGTATTACAATGAGCAGTTCTTC | CASSLTPEYYNEQFF
TRBJ2-1 | TRBV4-1 | few | NA | TGCGCCAGCAGCCAAGATGGGGGGGCCTTCGATGAGCAGTTCTTC | CASSQDGGAFDEQFF
TRBJ2-2 | TRBV27 | once | TRBD2 | TGTGCCAGCAGGGTAGCGGGAGGGCTAGCCTACACCGGGGAGCTGTTTTTT | CASRVAGGLAYTGELFF
TRBJ2-5 | TRBV29-1 | NA | TRBD2 | TGCAGCGTTCCACAATCTAGCGGCCAAGAGACCCAGTACTTC | CSVPQSSGQETQYF
TRBJ2-3 | TRBV12-3/TRBV12-4 | NA | TRBD2 | TGTGCCAGCACCATGGGAGCGGGGAGCGCAGATACGCAGTATTTT | CASTMGAGSADTQYF
TRBJ1-2 | TRBV3-1 | NA | NA | TGTGCCAGCAGCCAAGGAGGCGGTAGGGGCTACACCTTC | CASSQGGGRGYTF
TRBJ2-5 | TRBV7-2 | NA | TRBD2 | TGTGCCAGCAGCCGTAGCCCGGTGGGCGCTAGCGGCATGGCCCAGTACTTC | CASSRSPVGASGMAQYF
TRBJ1-2 | TRBV12-3/TRBV12-4 | NA | NA | TGTGCCAGCAGCGCCGACAGGTATGGCTACACCTTC | CASSADRYGYTF
TRBJ2-6 | TRBV5-1 | few | NA | TGCGCCAGCAGCCAGGGGAACTCTGGGGCCAACGTCCTGACTTTC | CASSQGNSGANVLTF
TRBJ2-3 | TRBV20-1 | few | NA | TGCAGTGCGGAAGTTCTAGATACGCAGTATTTT | CSAEVLDTQYF
TRBJ2-5 | TRBV24-1 | NA | NA | TGTGCCACCAGTGATTTGCAAGAGACCCAGTACTTC | CATSDLQETQYF
TRBJ2-7 | TRBV7-8 | few | NA | TGTGCCAGCAGCTTAGCCCCGTGGGACGAGCAGTACTTC | CASSLAPWDEQYF
TRBJ1-2 | TRBV4-1 | few | NA | TGCGCCAGCAGCCAAGATCGCGGCGGCACTAACTATGGCTACACCTTC | CASSQDRGGTNYGYTF
TRBJ2-4 | TRBV24-1 | NA | NA | TGTGCCACCAGTGATTCCCGAGCCAAAAACATTCAGTACTTC | CATSDSRAKNIQYF
TRBJ1-2 | TRBV27 | once | NA | TGTGCCAGCAAAGCCAAGAATTATGGCTACACCTTC | CASKAKNYGYTF
TRBJ2-3 | TRBV3-1 | NA | TRBD2 | TGTGCCAGCAGCCAAGATTCAGACCCGCGGGGGGCAGATACGCAGTATTTT | CASSQDSDPRGADTQYF
TRBJ2-1 | TRBV27 | few | NA | TGTGCCAGCTGGGGGGCCCGGGAGGAAAACAATGAGCAGTTCTTC | CASWGAREENNEQFF
TRBJ1-2 | TRBV7-9 | NA | NA | TGTGCCAGCAGCACACCCCTTGTGAGGAGTCCCTATGGCTACACCTTC | CASSTPLVRSPYGYTF
TRBJ1-2 | TRBV27 | NA | NA | TGTGCCAGCAGCGAGAGGGGGTACAACTATGGCTACACCTTC | CASSERGYNYGYTF
TRBJ1-4 | TRBV6-5 | once | NA | TGTGCCAGCAGTTATTCGCCCGAGAAGTCAAGCGAAAAACTGTTTTTT | CASSYSPEKSSEKLFF
TRBJ2-2 | TRBV4-2 | NA | NA | TGTGCCAGCAGCCAAGAGAACGTCGACGTTAACACCGGGGAGCTGTTTTTT | CASSQENVDVNTGELFF
TRBJ2-1 | TRBV7-6 | many | NA | TGTGCCAGCAGCCCGTTTGACAATGAGCAGTTCTTC | CASSPFDNEQFF
TRBJ2-5 | TRBV7-9 | few | TRBD2 | TGTGCCAGCAGCCCTAGCGGGTCATGGCGGAATGAGCAGTACTTC | CASSPSGSWRNEQYF
TRBJ2-3 | TRBV4-1 | NA | NA | TGCGCCAGCAGCCAACCTAGGTCCACAGATACGCAGTATTTT | CASSQPRSTDTQYF